A single sample is the source of the 15 T cell receptor beta chains below, sequenced in a study of cytomegalovirus exposure and HLA in healthy donors. Researchers ran the PCR with 60 Vbeta and 13 Jbeta primers. The assay was immunoSEQ multiplex PCR, and TCRdb's table has in-frame clones only and misses some. The data show approximately 150,000 clones, with 76% seen just once and about 3.4% held by the top ten. The sequencing input was PBMCs. Receptors were obtained from a male donor in good health and CMV-seronegative.

The rearrangement joins TRBV18 to TRBJ1-2; 7 bases agree with TRBD1. V was pared by 5 bases and J by 2 bases, with 5 bases of the junction left unmatched. CDR3 length: 14 amino acids. Germline V gives CDR1 KGHSH, CDR2 LQKENI. CDR3 loop: CASSAPGQNYGYTF. In DNA form, the CDR3 reads TGTGCCAGCTCAGCCCCGGGACAGAACTATGGCTACACCTTC.

This clone appeared a few times. The chain is built from TRBV2 and TRBJ1-2; D unresolved. Looked up from germline, CDR1 is SNHLY and CDR2 is FYNNEI. Between the trimmed V and J ends, which lost 6 bases and 1 base, there was a span of 12 bases. This CDR3 has 14 amino acids. The CDR3 DNA follows: TGTGCCAGCAGGGCCATACAGAATAACTATGGCTACACCTTC. Amino acid sequence: CASRAIQNNYGYTF.

The chain has TRBV7-3 and TRBJ2-1, with a weak D call TRBD2 (5 bases). This CDR3 has 12 residues. Trimming took off 4 bases at V and 9 bases at J, with 10 bases between the two ends. The germline V gene encodes CDR1 SGHTA and CDR2 FQGTGA. CDR3 coding DNA: TGTGCCAGCAGCTATAGGAGCGGTGAGCAGTTCTTC. Protein sequence: CASSYRSGEQFF.

The V gene is TRBV7-2, the J gene TRBJ2-1, with TRBD1 matching 7 bases. CDR3 size: 15 residues. Trimming removed 5 bases from V and 7 bases from J; junction bases left unmatched: 11. Germline values: CDR1 SGHTA, CDR2 FQGNSA. The CDR3 DNA reads TGTGCCAGCAGCCCAGGGACAGTGGGATTGAATGAGCAGTTCTTC. It codes for CASSPGTVGLNEQFF.

This chain links TRBV19 with TRBJ1-1; TRBD1 might be the D (5 bases). Trimming shortened V by 6 bases and J by 0 bases, and 14 bases separated the two germline ends. Germline V gives CDR1 LNHDA, CDR2 SQIVND (reference sequence). The CDR3 totals 15 residues. Here the CDR3 DNA reads TGTGCCAGTAGCTTAGGGGATGTGCTGAACACTGAAGCTTTCTTT. Protein product: CASSLGDVLNTEAFF.

This clone came up a few times. This chain links TRBV28 with TRBJ2-3, with D possibly matching TRBD2 (6 bases). The CDR3 runs 15 residues. Germline loops: CDR1 MDHEN, CDR2 SYDVKM. The germline V and J ends were trimmed by 7 bases and 2 bases, with 16 bases remaining between them. CDR3 in DNA: TGTGCCAGCACCTTACTACCGGGGGTCACAGATACGCAGTATTTT. It specifies CASTLLPGVTDTQYF.

The chain links TRBV27 to TRBJ2-7; the D gene is possibly TRBD2 (7 bases). Trimming shortened V by 2 bases and J by 4 bases, and 9 bases separated the two germline ends. The V gene's germline CDR1 is MNHEY and CDR2 SMNVEV (reference sequence). The CDR3 totals 13 residues. The DNA for the CDR3 is TGTGCCAGCAGTTTACGGGGGGCATACGAGCAGTACTTC. Translation: CASSLRGAYEQYF.

This clone turned up a few times. The gene calls are TRBV4-1 and TRBJ1-5, with D possibly TRBD1 on 5 matching bases. This CDR3 is built from 13 residues. The V gene's germline CDR1 is MGHRA and CDR2 YSYEKL. Deletions cut 4 bases from V and 7 bases from J, with 11 bases between. This chain's CDR3 is CASSRAGIQPQHF. The CDR3, as DNA: TGCGCCAGCAGCCGGGCAGGGATCCAGCCCCAGCATTTT.

V and J are TRBV7-2 and TRBJ2-3; tentatively, D is TRBD1 (5 bases). Trimming removed 2 bases at V and 3 bases at J, with 9 bases between. This CDR3 region has 14 residues. Per the germline V gene, CDR1 is SGHTA and CDR2 is FQGNSA. The CDR3 spells CASSLMGQTDTQYF. The CDR3 DNA reads as TGTGCCAGCAGCTTAATGGGGCAGACAGATACGCAGTATTTT.

This chain connects TRBV7-9 to TRBJ2-3, with 7 bases fitting TRBD1. This CDR3 is built from 14 residues. With V trimmed by 4 bases and J by 1 base, 2 bases remained unmatched. The germline V gene encodes CDR1 SEHNR and CDR2 FQNEAQ (reference sequence). The CDR3 DNA follows: TGTGCCAGCAGCTACACAGGGGGCACAGATACGCAGTATTTT. Translated: CASSYTGGTDTQYF.

This clone was seen only a few times. This chain links TRBV7-9 with TRBJ1-6; 8 nucleotides agree with TRBD1. V trimming: 8 bases; J trimming: 10 bases; junction bases outside the gene matches: 7. The germline gives CDR1 SEHNR, CDR2 FQNEAQ (reference sequence). The CDR3 is made up of 13 amino acids. CDR3 sequence: CASGRGQDSPLHF. The CDR3, as DNA: TGTGCCAGCGGCAGGGGGCAAGACTCACCCCTCCACTTT.

This sequence joins TRBV7-6 and TRBJ2-6; D is possibly TRBD2 (5 bases). The CDR3 totals 19 residues. CDR1 is SGHVS, CDR2 FNYEAQ, per germline. The V and J ends lost 4 bases and 3 bases respectively, with 22 bases between them. The CDR3 here is CASSSETFLALNGANVLTF. The CDR3 bases are TGTGCCAGCAGCTCAGAAACGTTCCTAGCTCTAAATGGGGCCAACGTCCTGACTTTC.

This clone was counted between two and nine times. The chain combines TRBV7-9 with TRBJ2-3; 7 nucleotides align to TRBD1. CDR1 is SEHNR and CDR2 is FQNEAQ in the germline V gene (reference sequence). The junction had 6 bases not matched to a gene; V was cut back by 4 bases and J by 2 bases. CDR3 length equals 15 residues. The CDR3 bases are TGTGCCAGCAGCTCCGGGACAGCGGCCACAGATACGCAGTATTTT. Translated, it gives CASSSGTAATDTQYF.

The rearrangement uses TRBV7-9 and TRBJ2-7; D is unresolved. The CDR3 contains 12 residues. Germline assignment: CDR1 SEHNR and CDR2 FQNEAQ (reference sequence). Trimming took 5 bases from V and 0 from J, leaving 5 bases between them. This chain's CDR3 is CASSAISYEQYF. The CDR3 coding sequence is TGTGCCAGCAGCGCGATCTCCTACGAGCAGTACTTC. Full variable domain (rest looked up from reference TRBV7-9 and TRBJ2-7): DTGVSQNPRHKITKRGQNVTFRCDPISEHNRLYWYRQTLGQGPEFLTYFQNEAQLEKSRLLSDRFSAERPKGSFSTLEIQRTEQGDSAMYLCASSAISYEQYFGPGTRLTVT.

This sequence joins TRBV20-1 and TRBJ1-2, with D uncertain. The V gene's germline CDR1 is DFQATT and CDR2 SNEGSKA (reference sequence). Trimming shortened V by 8 bases and J by 2 bases, and 9 bases separated the two germline ends. The CDR3 extends over 11 amino acids. This CDR3 is CSLAANYGYTF. CDR3 DNA: TGCAGTCTTGCGGCCAACTATGGCTACACCTTC.